This entry describes one TCR beta chain. These data come from a study of blood T cell repertoires in COVID-19. Study information: Samples representing acute and convalescent COVID-19 were sourced from the United States, Italy and Spain. Nucleic acid was either cDNA or gDNA, and it came from T cells, B-cell-depleted T cells, or PBMCs.

CDR1 is LNHDA and CDR2 is SQIVND in the germline V gene (reference sequence). This CDR3 has 12 residues. V lost 8 bases to trimming and J lost 5 bases, with 12 bases between them. Per the original data handling: Estimation of nucleated cell counts relied on the amplification of reference gene primers. The protocol was immunoSEQ multiplex PCR, while the TCRdb copy is restricted to in-frame clones and leaves out a portion. The D gene and trimming were derived from the DNA, and the V and J assignments and clone size from that table. The sample consists of under 150,000 clones, 81% of them appearing once.

V gene TRBV19 combines with J gene TRBJ1-2, with D tentatively TRBD1 (6 bases). Sequenced input: peripheral blood. The receptor comes from a human donor with acute or convalescent COVID-19. The donor label of this sample is uncertain. CDR3 region: CASRTGSYGYTF. The CDR3 DNA follows: TGTGCCAGTCGTACAGGGTCGTATGGCTACACCTTC.